This T cell receptor beta chain was sequenced for a study of OX40 agonist ivuxolimab in advanced cancers. The table lists this clone with a count of one. As yet, its antigen is unknown. General study findings and limits: Undetermined was the antigen specificity of the expanded peripheral T cells.

Sequenced by immunoSEQ multiplex PCR; TCRdb stores in-frame clones only, minus some. The sample carries about 92,000 clones, approximately 90% recorded once. V trimming: 4 bases; J trimming: 3 bases; junction bases outside the gene matches: 7. Germline CDR1 SGHDT, CDR2 YYEEEE. The CDR3 spans 14 residues. The sequence was collected from an adult with an advanced solid tumor such as melanoma, head and neck, liver or kidney cancer. The chain uses TRBV5-6 and TRBJ2-7, with 7 positions matching TRBD1. Material: CD4+ or CD8+ T cells sorted from blood, obtained in a trial of the OX40 agonist ivuxolimab. CDR3: CASSLGPGGYEQYF. In DNA form, the CDR3 reads TGTGCCAGCAGCCTGGGGCCAGGGGGCTACGAGCAGTACTTC.